The rows below give T cell receptor beta chains drawn from one sample of a study of blood T cell repertoires in COVID-19. The repertoire was sequenced with immunoSEQ multiplex PCR; TCRdb's copy has only in-frame clones and lacks some. The data contain some 260,000 clones, over 80% of them singletons. Input material: peripheral blood. These receptors were obtained from a woman in her seventies with COVID-19, enrolled during active disease. The CDR3 runs from the conserved cysteine through the conserved F or W. The D gene is left open where the match is weak. Rows may omit the clone size; those that give it use once, few, many or a size class.

v_gene: TRBV7-3; d_gene: .; abundance: .; j_gene: TRBJ1-1; CDR3aa: CASSLAGNTEAFF; CDR3nt: TGTGCCAGCAGCCTGGCAGGGAACACTGAAGCTTTCTTT
v_gene: TRBV28; d_gene: .; abundance: few; j_gene: TRBJ1-3; CDR3aa: CASSLGPGNTIYF; CDR3nt: TGTGCCAGCAGTTTGGGGCCTGGAAACACCATATATTTT
v_gene: TRBV4-1; d_gene: .; abundance: .; j_gene: TRBJ2-5; CDR3aa: CASSQGVDSQETQYF; CDR3nt: TGCGCCAGCAGCCAAGGTGTGGACAGCCAAGAGACCCAGTACTTC
v_gene: TRBV30; d_gene: .; abundance: .; j_gene: TRBJ2-3; CDR3aa: CACFVREWWGTDTQYF; CDR3nt: TGTGCCTGCTTCGTCCGGGAGTGGTGGGGCACAGATACGCAGTATTTT
v_gene: TRBV6-5; d_gene: .; abundance: many; j_gene: TRBJ1-5; CDR3aa: CASRSAGVGNQPQHF; CDR3nt: TGTGCCAGCAGGAGCGCAGGGGTAGGCAATCAGCCCCAGCATTTT
v_gene: TRBV5-4; d_gene: TRBD2; abundance: .; j_gene: TRBJ2-1; CDR3aa: CASSLPGRPHSDEQFF; CDR3nt: TGTGCCAGCAGCTTGCCCGGGAGGCCCCACTCCGATGAGCAGTTCTTC
v_gene: TRBV6-1; d_gene: .; abundance: .; j_gene: TRBJ1-2; CDR3aa: CASSENAGPQNTF; CDR3nt: TGTGCCAGCAGTGAAAACGCGGGGCCTCAGAACACCTTC
v_gene: TRBV30; d_gene: TRBD1; abundance: once; j_gene: TRBJ1-4; CDR3aa: CAWSVRGQGGEKLFF; CDR3nt: TGTGCCTGGAGTGTACGTGGACAGGGAGGCGAAAAACTGTTTTTT
v_gene: TRBV7-9; d_gene: TRBD2; abundance: .; j_gene: TRBJ2-7; CDR3aa: CASSLEGTSVAYEQYF; CDR3nt: TGTGCCAGCAGCTTAGAAGGTACTAGCGTGGCCTACGAGCAGTACTTC
v_gene: TRBV30; d_gene: .; abundance: .; j_gene: TRBJ1-2; CDR3aa: CAWQGNGYTF; CDR3nt: TGTGCCTGGCAGGGGAATGGCTACACCTTC
v_gene: TRBV28; d_gene: TRBD1; abundance: .; j_gene: TRBJ1-3; CDR3aa: CASSFGDRSHALYF; CDR3nt: TGTGCCAGCAGTTTTGGGGACAGGTCCCACGCCCTATATTTT
v_gene: TRBV7-9; d_gene: TRBD1; abundance: once; j_gene: TRBJ1-5; CDR3aa: CASSTGQGEGSNQPQHF; CDR3nt: TGTGCCAGCAGCACTGGACAGGGGGAAGGTAGCAATCAGCCCCAGCATTTT
v_gene: TRBV5-5; d_gene: .; abundance: once; j_gene: TRBJ2-7; CDR3aa: CASSLDSGGWTYEQYF; CDR3nt: TGTGCCAGCAGCTTGGATTCGGGGGGCTGGACCTACGAGCAGTACTTC
v_gene: TRBV27; d_gene: .; abundance: .; j_gene: TRBJ1-2; CDR3aa: CASRISRESYGYTF; CDR3nt: TGTGCCAGCAGGATTAGTCGGGAATCGTATGGCTACACCTTC
v_gene: TRBV2; d_gene: TRBD2; abundance: .; j_gene: TRBJ2-7; CDR3aa: CASSVSGRAAEQYF; CDR3nt: TGTGCCAGCAGTGTAAGCGGGAGGGCTGCGGAGCAGTACTTC
v_gene: TRBV12-3/TRBV12-4; d_gene: TRBD1; abundance: .; j_gene: TRBJ2-5; CDR3aa: CASGDRDQETQYF; CDR3nt: TGTGCCAGCGGGGACAGGGACCAAGAGACCCAGTACTTC
v_gene: TRBV19; d_gene: .; abundance: .; j_gene: TRBJ2-1; CDR3aa: CASSMGHRTSYNEQFF; CDR3nt: TGTGCCAGTAGTATGGGACACAGGACATCCTACAATGAGCAGTTCTTC
v_gene: TRBV29-1; d_gene: .; abundance: .; j_gene: TRBJ1-2; CDR3aa: CSITSADYGYTF; CDR3nt: TGCAGCATCACCTCCGCAGACTATGGCTACACCTTC
v_gene: TRBV7-3; d_gene: TRBD1; abundance: .; j_gene: TRBJ2-2; CDR3aa: CASSVSGQGGAGELFF; CDR3nt: TGTGCCAGCAGCGTATCGGGACAGGGGGGGGCCGGGGAGCTGTTTTTT
v_gene: TRBV27; d_gene: TRBD2; abundance: .; j_gene: TRBJ2-7; CDR3aa: CASSLSGGSAGAREQYF; CDR3nt: TGTGCCAGCAGTTTATCGGGGGGTTCGGCGGGAGCACGCGAGCAGTACTTC
v_gene: TRBV5-1; d_gene: .; abundance: .; j_gene: TRBJ1-6; CDR3aa: CASSLGESNSPLHF; CDR3nt: TGCGCCAGCAGCTTGGGAGAGTCAAATTCACCCCTCCACTTT
v_gene: TRBV10-3; d_gene: .; abundance: .; j_gene: TRBJ2-1; CDR3aa: CAINKGDEQFF; CDR3nt: TGTGCCATCAATAAGGGGGATGAGCAGTTCTTC
v_gene: TRBV4-3; d_gene: .; abundance: .; j_gene: TRBJ1-2; CDR3aa: CASSQHPSGQGRDGYTF; CDR3nt: TGCGCCAGCAGCCAACATCCCTCAGGGCAGGGAAGAGATGGCTACACCTTC
v_gene: TRBV30; d_gene: TRBD2; abundance: .; j_gene: TRBJ2-7; CDR3aa: CAFSSGSNNEQYF; CDR3nt: TGTGCCTTTAGCAGCGGGAGTAATAACGAGCAGTACTTC
v_gene: TRBV7-3; d_gene: TRBD2; abundance: .; j_gene: TRBJ2-1; CDR3aa: CASSLNPGGKQFF; CDR3nt: TGTGCCAGCAGCTTAAATCCGGGAGGGAAGCAGTTCTTC
v_gene: TRBV19; d_gene: .; abundance: .; j_gene: TRBJ2-6; CDR3aa: CASSTGRGSSGANVLTF; CDR3nt: TGTGCCAGTAGTACCGGACGGGGGAGCTCTGGGGCCAACGTCCTGACTTTC
v_gene: TRBV29-1; d_gene: .; abundance: .; j_gene: TRBJ2-5; CDR3aa: CSVVRGGETQYF; CDR3nt: TGCAGCGTTGTCAGGGGTGGGGAGACCCAGTACTTC
v_gene: TRBV19; d_gene: .; abundance: .; j_gene: TRBJ2-2; CDR3aa: CVSSIYPGELFF; CDR3nt: TGTGTCAGTAGTATATATCCCGGGGAGCTGTTTTTT
v_gene: TRBV6-2/TRBV6-3; d_gene: TRBD2; abundance: .; j_gene: TRBJ2-5; CDR3aa: CASSYRGRAHETQYF; CDR3nt: TGTGCCAGCAGTTACCGCGGGAGGGCCCATGAGACCCAGTACTTC
v_gene: TRBV6-5; d_gene: TRBD1; abundance: .; j_gene: TRBJ1-1; CDR3aa: CASSRQGARTEAFF; CDR3nt: TGTGCCAGCAGTAGACAGGGGGCTCGTACTGAAGCTTTCTTT
v_gene: TRBV5-1; d_gene: TRBD2; abundance: .; j_gene: TRBJ2-1; CDR3aa: CASRVAGISYNEQFF; CDR3nt: TGCGCCAGCAGAGTAGCGGGGATCTCCTACAATGAGCAGTTCTTC
v_gene: TRBV19; d_gene: TRBD2; abundance: .; j_gene: TRBJ2-1; CDR3aa: CASSILTSGQAYNEQFF; CDR3nt: TGTGCCAGTAGTATCCTCACTAGCGGGCAGGCCTACAATGAGCAGTTCTTC